Listed below are T cell receptor beta chains from one sample, sequenced in a study of cytomegalovirus exposure and HLA in healthy donors. Clones were read by immunoSEQ multiplex PCR, and TCRdb kept only the in-frame ones, dropping some. The table lists some 120,000 clones, roughly four fifths of them singletons, with roughly 10% in the top ten. Sequencing was performed on PBMCs. These receptors originate from a male donor in good health and CMV-seropositive. Each CDR3 is given without its conserved first and last residue.

>TRBV29-1|TRBJ2-6|12
SVFGYSGANGLT
>TRBV7-3|TRBJ2-1|14
ASSLGVAGGVNEQF
>TRBV5-8|TRBJ2-7|14
ASSSPPGLRVYEQY
>TRBV5-4|TRBJ1-3|12
ASSLRSSGNTIY
>TRBV11-3|TRBJ2-5|12
ASSLGREQETQY
>TRBV28|TRBJ1-1|12
ASSLRRQNTEAF
>TRBV18|TRBJ2-3|10
ASSPEWDTQY
>TRBV19|TRBJ2-3|14
ASSTLRGVLADTQY
>TRBV7-3|TRBJ1-1|8
ASSRTEAF
>TRBV12-2|TRBJ2-1|15
ASRPQEVAGEWNEQF
>TRBV15|-|11
ATSRDRGYEQY
>TRBV14|TRBJ1-4|14
ASSPHGGGLNEKLF
>TRBV28|TRBJ1-1|10
ASSSLPTEAF
>TRBV5-1|TRBJ2-7|13
ASSLGGAESGEQY
>TRBV5-5|TRBJ1-5|13
ASSRTGGSDQPQH
>TRBV28|TRBJ1-4|13
ASSLSTGLGEKLF
>TRBV30|TRBJ2-3|12
AWRGTSGTDTQY
>TRBV28|TRBJ1-1|12
ASSFRSGYTEAF
>TRBV10-3|TRBJ2-1|14
AISVNGAGGYNEQF
>TRBV9|TRBJ2-1|13
ASSLGGQYYNEQF
>TRBV25-1|TRBJ2-7|13
ASSEGLEGGAEQY
>TRBV27|TRBJ1-4|13
ASRESGALNEKLF
>TRBV5-5|TRBJ2-7|14
ASSPRLIGDSYEQY
>TRBV6-1|TRBJ2-3|12
ASSLPDGTDTQY
>TRBV28|TRBJ1-2|15
ASSSPRITDRSYGYT
>TRBV28|TRBJ2-3|13
ASSLVRSSTDTQY
>TRBV7-2|TRBJ1-2|15
ASSLALGQGALMGYT
>TRBV10-3|TRBJ2-3|15
AISDPRAGTGVDTQY
>TRBV27|TRBJ2-7|12
ASKSGIRLYEQY
>TRBV5-4|TRBJ1-2|13
ASSLEAGRKDGYT
>TRBV5-1|TRBJ2-1|14
ASSLDGLAHYNEQF
>TRBV5-4|TRBJ1-4|12
ASTRGRGDEKLF
>TRBV5-1|TRBJ2-1|12
ASSLGLDFREQF
>TRBV7-2|TRBJ2-1|14
ASVGGAGRGNNEQF
>TRBV7-7|TRBJ2-2|12
ASSAGSNTGELF
>TRBV7-2|TRBJ2-7|12
ASSLGQVSYEQY
>TRBV28|TRBJ1-1|13
ASRSDREGSTEAF
>TRBV27|TRBJ1-4|13
ASRSRDRTNEKLF
>TRBV29-1|TRBJ2-5|12
SVEAGGLQETQY
>TRBV14|-|14
ASSQDGGLALDEQY
>TRBV5-4|TRBJ1-4|11
ASSTGRDEKLF
>TRBV7-9|TRBJ1-2|12
ASSPGQGNYGYT
>TRBV18|TRBJ2-1|14
ASSPPISQSPNEQF
>TRBV2|TRBJ1-5|15
ASRRTPPPMVREPQH
>TRBV27|TRBJ2-1|11
ASSLGLANEQF
>TRBV28|TRBJ2-7|12
ATRPGQRSYEQY
>TRBV27|TRBJ2-7|13
ASSLLPDSSYEQY
>TRBV7-9|TRBJ2-5|12
ASSGWGGKETQY
>TRBV7-2|TRBJ2-1|9
ASSLSGPQF
>TRBV7-2|TRBJ2-4|11
ASSFRGPNSQY
>TRBV5-1|TRBJ1-2|14
ASSSTGAATNYGYT